This T cell receptor beta chain was captured in a study of brain T cells in children with intractable seizures (dated by TCRdb to the early 2020s). Regarding the research as a whole: A NanoString immunology panel was first used to screen resected brain tissue from 53 pediatric epilepsy surgery cases for immune gene transcripts. Among the approximately twelve selected surgery cases, eight also had pre-surgery blood sequenced, leaving four with brain tissue only. Summary of the overall study and its limitations: Because pre- and post-surgery blood were sequenced to different depths, clones absent from the pre-surgery sample may reflect undersampling. The patients' HCMV serostatus was not known, and viral specificity was inferred solely from CDR3 sequence similarity.

The CDR3, cysteine through phenylalanine, is 19 amino acids long. Only CDR3 DNA is held: 57 bases, read in frame from base 1. TCR beta chain sequences were generated from genomic DNA using the immunoSEQ assay. Regarding the original processing steps: CDR3 sequences not starting with the conserved framework cysteine at position 104 were manually removed. To get clonality, the normalized Shannon's Diversity Index was subtracted from one, giving values from 0 (maximal diversity) to 1 (oligoclonal). Chi-squared comparison-of-proportions tests were used to check whether the frequency of the same CDR3 differed between samples, for example brain versus blood. Public clonotypes were identified through searches of immuneACCESS, and similarity to known antiviral clonotypes was evaluated with the VDJdb browser. TCRdb took this table from immuneACCESS and kept in-frame rearrangements with V and J called. Such tables lack part of the clones; where checked against another copy, unresolved V genes explain under half of the gap, and the rest is unexplained. The V and J calls and clone size were taken over from that table, and D and trimming were inferred from the DNA. The sample contains approximately 40,000 clones, around 90% of them found a single time. About 6% of the sample is held by the ten biggest clonotypes.

As for this clone: Its antigen is not yet known. No base-level quality is on record; no much larger clone is a single base apart.

Read against the paper, the sample's time point label means: resected brain tissue, or blood drawn just prior to surgery. The surgery cases that showed the highest brain T cell transcript signatures were chosen for TCR beta chain sequencing of brain tissue, and of blood when it was available. Before surgery, patients had received at least one anti-epileptic drug. TCR-sequenced patients were children with drug-resistant epilepsy due to tuberous sclerosis complex, focal cortical dysplasia, Rasmussen encephalitis or hemimegalencephaly. The Monarch genomic DNA purification kit was used to extract bulk genomic DNA from unsorted brain tissue and from whole blood.

The origin of this receptor is a girl under 10 years old with tuberous sclerosis and intractable seizures. The chain is encoded by TRBV12-2 joined to TRBJ2-3; the table names TRBD2, a call not compared with the DNA. TRBV12-2 is given as a pseudogene. The sample in question was peripheral blood, obtained at surgery. CDR3 loop: CASRRSTSGGAASTDTQYF. Read as DNA, the sequence is TGTGCAAGTCGTCGATCGACTAGCGGGGGGGCTGCTAGCACAGATACGCAGTATTTT.